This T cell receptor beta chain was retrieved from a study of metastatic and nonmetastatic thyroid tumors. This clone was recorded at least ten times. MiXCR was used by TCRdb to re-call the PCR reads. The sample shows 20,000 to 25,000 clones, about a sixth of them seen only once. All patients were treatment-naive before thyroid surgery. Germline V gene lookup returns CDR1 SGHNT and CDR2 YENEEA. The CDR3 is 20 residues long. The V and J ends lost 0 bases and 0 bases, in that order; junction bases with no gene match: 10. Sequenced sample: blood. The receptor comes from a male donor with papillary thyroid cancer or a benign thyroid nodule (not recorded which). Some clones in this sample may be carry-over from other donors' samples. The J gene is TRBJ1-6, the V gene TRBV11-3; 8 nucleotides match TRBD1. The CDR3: CASSLDRDRLSSSYNSPLHF. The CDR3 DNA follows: TGTGCCAGCAGCTTAGACCGGGACAGGCTCTCGAGCTCCTATAATTCACCCCTCCACTTT.